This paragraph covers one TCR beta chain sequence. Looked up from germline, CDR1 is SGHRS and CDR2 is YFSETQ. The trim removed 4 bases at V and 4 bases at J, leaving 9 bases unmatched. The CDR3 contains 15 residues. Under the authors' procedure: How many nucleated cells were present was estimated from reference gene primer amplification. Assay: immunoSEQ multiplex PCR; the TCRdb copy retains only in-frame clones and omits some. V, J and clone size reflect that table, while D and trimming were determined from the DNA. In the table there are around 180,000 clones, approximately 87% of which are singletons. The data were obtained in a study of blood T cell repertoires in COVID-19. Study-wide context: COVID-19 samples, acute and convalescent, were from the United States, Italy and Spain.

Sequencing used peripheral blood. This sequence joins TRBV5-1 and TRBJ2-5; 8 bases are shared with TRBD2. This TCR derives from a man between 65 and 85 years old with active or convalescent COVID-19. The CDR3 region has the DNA TGCGCCAGCAGCCCGGGGGGTAGCGGGACAGAGACCCAGTACTTC. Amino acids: CASSPGGSGTETQYF.